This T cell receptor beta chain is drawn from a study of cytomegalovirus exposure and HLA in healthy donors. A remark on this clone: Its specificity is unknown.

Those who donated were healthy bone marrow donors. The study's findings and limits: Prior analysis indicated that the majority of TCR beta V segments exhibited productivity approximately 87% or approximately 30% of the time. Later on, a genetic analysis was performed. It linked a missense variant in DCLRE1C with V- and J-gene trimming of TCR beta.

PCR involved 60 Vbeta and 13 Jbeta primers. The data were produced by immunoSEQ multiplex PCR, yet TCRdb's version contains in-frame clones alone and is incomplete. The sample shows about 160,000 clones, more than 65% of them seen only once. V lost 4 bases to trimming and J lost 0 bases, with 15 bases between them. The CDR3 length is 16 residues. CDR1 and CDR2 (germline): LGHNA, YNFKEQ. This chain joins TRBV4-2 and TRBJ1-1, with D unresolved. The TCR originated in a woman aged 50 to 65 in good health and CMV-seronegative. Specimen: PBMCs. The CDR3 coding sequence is TGTGCCAGCAGCCCGTATTCGGGTTTCGTGAACACTGAAGCTTTCTTT. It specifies CASSPYSGFVNTEAFF.